This T cell receptor (beta chain) originates from a study of T-cell memory formation after mild COVID-19. MiXCR was run by TCRdb on the 5' RACE reads, yielding one entry per CDR3 protein. The table has 200,000 to 250,000 distinct CDR3 sequences, 7.5% to 10% seen once. The germline gives CDR1 LGHDT, CDR2 YNNKEL (reference sequence). This CDR3 has 15 residues. With 8 bases clipped from V and 5 bases from J, the junction kept 11 bases outside the gene matches. About this clonotype: Its antigen remains unidentified.

General observations from the study: Clones contracting day 15 to 85 were balanced CD4/CD8; later expanders leaned CD4+. Researchers found some responding clones in pre-infection memory, a sign that cross-reactive memory joined.

The sequencing input was PBMCs or a T cell subset sorted from them (not recorded which). The chain has TRBV3-1 and TRBJ1-2; 10 bases agree with TRBD1. The clonotype originates from a man between 18 and 29 years old who had mild COVID-19 (a few samples of this study predate the infection). Cell type and time point are not known. The CDR3 is CASFLGTGAKYGYTF. The CDR3 DNA reads as TGTGCCAGCTTTTTAGGGACAGGGGCCAAATATGGCTACACCTTC. The full variable domain, completed using reference TRBV3-1 and TRBJ1-2, is DTAVSQTPKYLVTQMGNDKSIKCEQNLGHDTMYWYKQDSKKFLKIMFSYNNKELIINETVPNRFSPKSPDKAHLNLHINSLELGDSAVYFCASFLGTGAKYGYTFGSGTRLTVV.